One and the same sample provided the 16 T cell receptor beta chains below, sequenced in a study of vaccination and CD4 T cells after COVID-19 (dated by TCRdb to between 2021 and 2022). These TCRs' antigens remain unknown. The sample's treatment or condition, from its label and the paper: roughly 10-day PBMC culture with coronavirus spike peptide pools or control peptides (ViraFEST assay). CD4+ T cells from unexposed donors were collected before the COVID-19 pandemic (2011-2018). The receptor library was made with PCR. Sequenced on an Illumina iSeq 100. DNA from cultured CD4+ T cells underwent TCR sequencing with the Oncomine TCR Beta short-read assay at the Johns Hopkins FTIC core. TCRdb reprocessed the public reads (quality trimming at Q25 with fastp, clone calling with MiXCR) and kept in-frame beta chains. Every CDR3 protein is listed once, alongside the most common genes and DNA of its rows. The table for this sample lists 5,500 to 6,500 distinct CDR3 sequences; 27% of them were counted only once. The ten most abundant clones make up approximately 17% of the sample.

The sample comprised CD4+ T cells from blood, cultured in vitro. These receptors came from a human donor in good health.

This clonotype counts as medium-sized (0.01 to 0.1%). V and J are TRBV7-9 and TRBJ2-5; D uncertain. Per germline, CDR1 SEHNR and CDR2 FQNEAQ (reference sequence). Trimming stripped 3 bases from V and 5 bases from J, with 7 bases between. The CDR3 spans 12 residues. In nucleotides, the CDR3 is TGTGCCAGCAGCTTGGTTGGGGAGACCCAGTACTTC. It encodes CASSLVGETQYF.

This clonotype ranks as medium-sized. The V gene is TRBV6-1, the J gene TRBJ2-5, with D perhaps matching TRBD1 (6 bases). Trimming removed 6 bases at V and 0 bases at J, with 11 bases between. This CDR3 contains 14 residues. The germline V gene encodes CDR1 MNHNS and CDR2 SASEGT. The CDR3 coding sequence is TGTGCCAGCAGGGACAGCTTGTACCAAGAGACCCAGTACTTC. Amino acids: CASRDSLYQETQYF.

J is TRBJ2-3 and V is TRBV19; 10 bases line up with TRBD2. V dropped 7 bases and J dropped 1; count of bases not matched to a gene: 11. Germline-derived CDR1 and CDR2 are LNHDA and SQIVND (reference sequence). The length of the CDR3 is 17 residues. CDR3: CASTRSGGLWGTDTQYF. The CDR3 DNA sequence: TGTGCCAGTACCCGTAGCGGGGGGCTGTGGGGCACAGATACGCAGTATTTT.

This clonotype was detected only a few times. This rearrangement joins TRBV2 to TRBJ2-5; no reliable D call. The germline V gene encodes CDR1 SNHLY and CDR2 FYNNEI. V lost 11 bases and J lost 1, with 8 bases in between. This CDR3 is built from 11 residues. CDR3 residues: CAGTPQETQYF. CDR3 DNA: TGTGCCGGTACACCCCAAGAGACCCAGTACTTC. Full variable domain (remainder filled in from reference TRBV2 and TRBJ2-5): EPEVTQTPSHQVTQMGQEVILRCVPISNHLYFYWYRQILGQKVEFLVSFYNNEISEKSEIFDDQFSVERPDGSNFTLKIRSTKLEDSAMYFCAGTPQETQYFGPGTRLLVL.

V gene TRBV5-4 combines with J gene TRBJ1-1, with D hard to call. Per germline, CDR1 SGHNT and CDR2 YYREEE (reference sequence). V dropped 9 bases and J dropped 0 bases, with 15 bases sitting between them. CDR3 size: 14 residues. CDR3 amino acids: CATGREIMNTEAFF. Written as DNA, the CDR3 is TGTGCCACGGGCCGGGAGATCATGAACACTGAAGCTTTCTTT.

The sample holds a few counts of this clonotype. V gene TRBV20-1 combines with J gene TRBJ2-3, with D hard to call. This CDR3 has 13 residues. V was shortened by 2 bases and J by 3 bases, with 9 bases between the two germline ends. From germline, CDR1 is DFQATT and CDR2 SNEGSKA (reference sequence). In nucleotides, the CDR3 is TGCAGTGCTAGATCCTTCATGACAGATACGCAGTATTTT. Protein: CSARSFMTDTQYF.

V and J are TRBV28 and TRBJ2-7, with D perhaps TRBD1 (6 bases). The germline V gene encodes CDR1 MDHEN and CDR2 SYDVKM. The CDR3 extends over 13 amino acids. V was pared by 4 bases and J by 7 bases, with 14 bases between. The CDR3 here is CASSYPPGEEQYF. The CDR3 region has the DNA TGTGCCAGCAGTTACCCCCCAGGGGAAGAGCAGTACTTC.

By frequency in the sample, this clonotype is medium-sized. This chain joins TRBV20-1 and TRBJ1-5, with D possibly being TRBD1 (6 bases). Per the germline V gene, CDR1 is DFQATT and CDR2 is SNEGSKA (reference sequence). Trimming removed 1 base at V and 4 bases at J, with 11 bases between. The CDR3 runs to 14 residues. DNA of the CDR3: TGCAGTGCTAGAGGGGGGGGCATAAATCAGCCCCAGCATTTT. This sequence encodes CSARGGGINQPQHF.

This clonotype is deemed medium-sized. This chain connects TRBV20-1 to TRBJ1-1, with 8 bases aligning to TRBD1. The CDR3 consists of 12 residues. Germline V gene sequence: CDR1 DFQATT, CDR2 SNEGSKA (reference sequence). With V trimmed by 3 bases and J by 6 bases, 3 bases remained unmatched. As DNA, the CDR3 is TGCAGTGCTAGCCAGACAGGGGCTGAAGCTTTCTTT. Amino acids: CSASQTGAEAFF.

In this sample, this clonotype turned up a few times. CDR3 DNA: TGTGCCAGCAGCTTAGACCCTTTGGTGAAGCAGTACTTC. This gives the protein CASSLDPLVKQYF. The V gene is TRBV11-2, the J gene TRBJ2-7, with D hard to call. The CDR3 is made up of 13 amino acids. CDR1 is SGHAT and CDR2 is FQNNGV in the germline V gene. Trimming took 0 bases from V and 8 from J, leaving 11 bases between them.

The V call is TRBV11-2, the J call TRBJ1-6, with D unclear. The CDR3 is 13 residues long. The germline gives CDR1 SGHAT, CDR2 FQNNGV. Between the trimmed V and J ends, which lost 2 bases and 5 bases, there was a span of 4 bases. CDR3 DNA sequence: TGTGCCAGCAGCTTACAGGATAATTCACCCCTCCACTTT. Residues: CASSLQDNSPLHF.

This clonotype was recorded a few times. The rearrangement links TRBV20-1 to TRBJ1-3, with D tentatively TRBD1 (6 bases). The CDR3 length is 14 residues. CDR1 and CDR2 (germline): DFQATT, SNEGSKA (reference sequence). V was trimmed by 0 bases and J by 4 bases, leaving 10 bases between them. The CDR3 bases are TGCAGTGCTAGAGATCGGCAGGGGGGAAACACCATATATTTT. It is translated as CSARDRQGGNTIYF.

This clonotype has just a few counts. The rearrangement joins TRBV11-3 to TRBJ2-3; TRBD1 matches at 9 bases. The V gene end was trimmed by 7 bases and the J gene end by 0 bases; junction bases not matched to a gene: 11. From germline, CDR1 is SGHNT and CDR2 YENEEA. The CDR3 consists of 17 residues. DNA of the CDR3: TGTGCCAGCACCCACCGAACAGGGGGCGCAAGCACAGATACGCAGTATTTT. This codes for CASTHRTGGASTDTQYF.

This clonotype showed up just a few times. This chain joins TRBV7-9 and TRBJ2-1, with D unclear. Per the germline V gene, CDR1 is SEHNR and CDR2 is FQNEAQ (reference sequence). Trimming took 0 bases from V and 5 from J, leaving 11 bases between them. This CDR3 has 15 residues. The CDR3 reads CASSLARVINNEQFF. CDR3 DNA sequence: TGTGCCAGCAGCTTAGCTAGGGTAATCAACAATGAGCAGTTCTTC.

The CDR3 coding sequence is TGTGCCAGCGGCGAGCGGGGGGGTATCTACACAGATACGCAGTATTTT. Its protein product is CASGERGGIYTDTQYF. V is TRBV6-2 or TRBV6-3 and J is TRBJ2-3, with TRBD2 matching over 10 bases. Germline V gene data show CDR1 as MNHEY and CDR2 as SVGEGT. With 8 bases clipped from V and 2 bases from J, the junction kept 10 bases outside the gene matches. CDR3 length: 16 residues.

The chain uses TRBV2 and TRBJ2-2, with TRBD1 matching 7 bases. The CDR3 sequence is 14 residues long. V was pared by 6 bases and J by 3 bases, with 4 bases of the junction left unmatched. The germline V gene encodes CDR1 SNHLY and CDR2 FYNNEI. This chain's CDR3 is CASSTDRYTGELFF. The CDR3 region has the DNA TGTGCCAGCAGCACGGACAGGTACACCGGGGAGCTGTTTTTT. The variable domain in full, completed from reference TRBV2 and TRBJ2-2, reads EPEVTQTPSHQVTQMGQEVILRCVPISNHLYFYWYRQILGQKVEFLVSFYNNEISEKSEIFDDQFSVERPDGSNFTLKIRSTKLEDSAMYFCASSTDRYTGELFFGEGSRLTVL.